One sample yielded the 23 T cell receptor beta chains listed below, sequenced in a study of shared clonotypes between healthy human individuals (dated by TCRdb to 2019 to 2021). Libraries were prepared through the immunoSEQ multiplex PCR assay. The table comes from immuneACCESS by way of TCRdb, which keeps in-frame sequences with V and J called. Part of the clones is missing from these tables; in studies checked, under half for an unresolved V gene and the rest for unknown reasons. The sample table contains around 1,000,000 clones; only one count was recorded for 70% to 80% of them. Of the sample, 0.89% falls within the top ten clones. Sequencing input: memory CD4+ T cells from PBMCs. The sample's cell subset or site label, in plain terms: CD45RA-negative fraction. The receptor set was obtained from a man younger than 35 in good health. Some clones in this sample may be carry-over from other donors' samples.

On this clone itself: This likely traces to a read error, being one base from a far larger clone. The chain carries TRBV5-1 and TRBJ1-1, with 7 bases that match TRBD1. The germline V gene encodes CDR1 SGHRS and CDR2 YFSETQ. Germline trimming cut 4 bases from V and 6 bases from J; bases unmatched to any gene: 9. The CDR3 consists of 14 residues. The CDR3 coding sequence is TGCGCCAGCAGCGCCCGGGACAGTAACGCTGAAGCTTTCTTT. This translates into CASSARDSNAEAFF.

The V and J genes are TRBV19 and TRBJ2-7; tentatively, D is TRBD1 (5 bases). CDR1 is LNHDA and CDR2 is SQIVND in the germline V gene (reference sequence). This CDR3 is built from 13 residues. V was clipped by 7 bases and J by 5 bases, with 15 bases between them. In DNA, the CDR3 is TGTGCCAGTAACAGGAACCTCAGGGACGAGCAGTACTTC. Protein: CASNRNLRDEQYF.

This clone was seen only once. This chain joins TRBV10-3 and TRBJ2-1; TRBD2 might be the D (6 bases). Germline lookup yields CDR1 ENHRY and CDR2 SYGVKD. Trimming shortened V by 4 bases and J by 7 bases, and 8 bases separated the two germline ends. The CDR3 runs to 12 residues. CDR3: CAISGGRNEQFF. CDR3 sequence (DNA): TGTGCCATCAGTGGGGGGAGGAATGAGCAGTTCTTC.

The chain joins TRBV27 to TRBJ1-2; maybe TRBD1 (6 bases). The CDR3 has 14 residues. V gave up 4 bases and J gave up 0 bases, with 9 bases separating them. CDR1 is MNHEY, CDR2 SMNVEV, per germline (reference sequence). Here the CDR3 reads CASSSRTANYGYTF. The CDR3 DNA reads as TGTGCCAGCAGTTCCCGGACAGCTAACTATGGCTACACCTTC.

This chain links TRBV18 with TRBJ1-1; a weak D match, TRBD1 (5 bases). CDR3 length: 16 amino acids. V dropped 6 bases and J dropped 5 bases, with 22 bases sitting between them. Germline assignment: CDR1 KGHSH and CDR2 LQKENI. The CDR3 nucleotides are TGTGCCAGCTCGCCTCGGGCGGGGGGATCCGGGACTGAAGCTTTCTTT. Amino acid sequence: CASSPRAGGSGTEAFF.

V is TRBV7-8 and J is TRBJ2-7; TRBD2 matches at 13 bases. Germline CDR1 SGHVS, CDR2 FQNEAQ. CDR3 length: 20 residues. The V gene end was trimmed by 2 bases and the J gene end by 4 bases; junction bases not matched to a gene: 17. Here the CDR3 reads CASSLIVTSGRPLSTYEQYF. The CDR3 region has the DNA TGTGCCAGCAGCTTAATCGTGACTAGCGGGAGGCCCCTCTCCACTTACGAGCAGTACTTC.

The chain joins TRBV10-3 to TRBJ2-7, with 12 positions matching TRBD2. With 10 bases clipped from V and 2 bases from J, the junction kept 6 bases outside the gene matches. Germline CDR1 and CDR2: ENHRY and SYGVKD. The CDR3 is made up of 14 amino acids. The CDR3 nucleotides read TGTGCCACCAGCCCTAGCGGGAGGGCCTACGAGCAGTACTTC. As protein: CATSPSGRAYEQYF.

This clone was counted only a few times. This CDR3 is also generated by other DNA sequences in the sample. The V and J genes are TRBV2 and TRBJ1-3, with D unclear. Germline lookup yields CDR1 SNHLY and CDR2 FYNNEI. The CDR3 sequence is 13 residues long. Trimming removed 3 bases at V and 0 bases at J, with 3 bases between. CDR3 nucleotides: TGTGCCAGCAGTGATAACTCTGGAAACACCATATATTTT. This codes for CASSDNSGNTIYF. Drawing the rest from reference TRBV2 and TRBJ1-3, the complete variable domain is EPEVTQTPSHQVTQMGQEVILRCVPISNHLYFYWYRQILGQKVEFLVSFYNNEISEKSEIFDDQFSVERPDGSNFTLKIRSTKLEDSAMYFCASSDNSGNTIYFGEGSWLTVV.

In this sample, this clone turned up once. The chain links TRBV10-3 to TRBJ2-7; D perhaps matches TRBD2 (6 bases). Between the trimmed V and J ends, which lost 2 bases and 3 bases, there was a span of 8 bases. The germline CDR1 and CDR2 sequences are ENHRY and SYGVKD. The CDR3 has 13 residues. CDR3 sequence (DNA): TGTGCCATCAGTGAGGTCGGGGGCTACGAGCAGTACTTC. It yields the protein CAISEVGGYEQYF.

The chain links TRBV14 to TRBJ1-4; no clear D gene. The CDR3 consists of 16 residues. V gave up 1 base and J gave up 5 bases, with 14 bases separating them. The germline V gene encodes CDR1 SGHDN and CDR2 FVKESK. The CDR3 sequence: CASSQGLTLLNEKLFF. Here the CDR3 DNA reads TGTGCCAGCAGCCAAGGACTTACCCTCCTAAATGAAAAACTGTTTTTT.

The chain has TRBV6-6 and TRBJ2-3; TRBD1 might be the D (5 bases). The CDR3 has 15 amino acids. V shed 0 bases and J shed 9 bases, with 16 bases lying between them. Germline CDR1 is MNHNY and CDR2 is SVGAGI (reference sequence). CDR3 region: CASSYSARVKGTQYF. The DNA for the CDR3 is TGTGCCAGCAGTTACTCCGCCAGGGTGAAAGGAACGCAGTATTTT.

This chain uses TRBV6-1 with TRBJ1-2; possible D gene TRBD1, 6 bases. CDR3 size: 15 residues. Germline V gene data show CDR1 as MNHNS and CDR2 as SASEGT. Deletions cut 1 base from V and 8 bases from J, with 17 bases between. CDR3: CASSEVTGPVGGYTF. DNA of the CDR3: TGTGCCAGCAGTGAAGTCACAGGGCCCGTCGGGGGCTACACCTTC.

In DNA form, the CDR3 reads TGCGCCAGCAGCCCCGCCCTGGGTGGCTACACCTTC. Its translation is CASSPALGGYTF. The rearrangement joins TRBV5-1 to TRBJ1-2, with D unresolved. The CDR3 loop spans 12 amino acids. Trimming cost V 4 bases and J 7 bases, with 11 bases left between them. Germline V gives CDR1 SGHRS, CDR2 YFSETQ.

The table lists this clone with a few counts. The CDR3 spells CASSLSQIQPQHF. CDR3 coding DNA: TGTGCCAGCAGCTTAAGTCAAATCCAGCCCCAGCATTTT. The chain employs TRBV11-2 and TRBJ1-5; D gene unclear. V lost 2 bases and J 7 bases, leaving 9 bases between the germline ends. This CDR3 has 13 amino acids. The V gene's germline CDR1 is SGHAT and CDR2 FQNNGV.

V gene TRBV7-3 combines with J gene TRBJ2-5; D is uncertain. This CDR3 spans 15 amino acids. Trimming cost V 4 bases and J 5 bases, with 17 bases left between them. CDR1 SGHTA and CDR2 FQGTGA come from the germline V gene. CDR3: CASSSTIRVGETQYF. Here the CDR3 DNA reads TGTGCCAGCAGCTCCACCATCCGGGTTGGGGAGACCCAGTACTTC.

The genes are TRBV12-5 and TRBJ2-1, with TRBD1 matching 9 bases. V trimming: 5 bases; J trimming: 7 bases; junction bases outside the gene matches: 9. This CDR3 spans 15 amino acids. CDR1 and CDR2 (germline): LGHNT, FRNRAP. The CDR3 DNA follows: TGTGCTAGTGGTCATACCTCACAGGGGGCTAATGAGCAGTTCTTC. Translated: CASGHTSQGANEQFF. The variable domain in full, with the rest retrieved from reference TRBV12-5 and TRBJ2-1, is DARVTQTPRHKVTEMGQEVTMRCQPILGHNTVFWYRQTMMQGLELLAYFRNRAPLDDSGMPKDRFSAEMPDATLATLKIQPSEPRDSAVYFCASGHTSQGANEQFFGPGTRLTVL.

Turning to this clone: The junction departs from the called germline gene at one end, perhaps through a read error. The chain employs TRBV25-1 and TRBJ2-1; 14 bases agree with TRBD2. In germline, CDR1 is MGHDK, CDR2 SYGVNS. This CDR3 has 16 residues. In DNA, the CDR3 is TGTGCCAGCATTGAATCCGGGACTAGCGGGAGCTATGAGCAGTTCTTC. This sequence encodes CASIESGTSGSYEQFF.

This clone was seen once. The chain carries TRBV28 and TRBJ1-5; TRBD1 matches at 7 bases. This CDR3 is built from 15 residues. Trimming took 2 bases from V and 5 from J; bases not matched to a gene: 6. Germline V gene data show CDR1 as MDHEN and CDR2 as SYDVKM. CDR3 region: CASSLGDRYHQPQHF. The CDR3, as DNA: TGTGCCAGCAGTTTAGGGGACAGATACCATCAGCCCCAGCATTTT.

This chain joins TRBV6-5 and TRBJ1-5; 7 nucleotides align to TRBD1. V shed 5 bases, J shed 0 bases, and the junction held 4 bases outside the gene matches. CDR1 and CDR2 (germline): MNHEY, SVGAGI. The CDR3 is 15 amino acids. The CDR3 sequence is CASSGQVSSNQPQHF. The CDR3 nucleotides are TGTGCCAGCAGTGGACAGGTCAGTAGCAATCAGCCCCAGCATTTT.

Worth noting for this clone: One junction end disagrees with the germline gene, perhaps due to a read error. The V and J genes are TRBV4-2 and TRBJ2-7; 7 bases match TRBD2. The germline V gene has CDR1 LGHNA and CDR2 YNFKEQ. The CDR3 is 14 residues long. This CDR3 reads CASSPPGTIPLLTF. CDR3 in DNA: TGTGCCAGCAGCCCTCCGGGGACTATCCCACTACTAACCTTC.

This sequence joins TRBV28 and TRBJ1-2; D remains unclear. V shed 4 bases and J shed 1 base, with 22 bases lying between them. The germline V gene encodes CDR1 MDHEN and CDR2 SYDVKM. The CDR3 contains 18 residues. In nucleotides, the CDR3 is TGTGCCAGCAGTTCGACGGGCCCTACTCACCGAGTTAACTATGGCTACACCTTC. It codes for CASSSTGPTHRVNYGYTF.

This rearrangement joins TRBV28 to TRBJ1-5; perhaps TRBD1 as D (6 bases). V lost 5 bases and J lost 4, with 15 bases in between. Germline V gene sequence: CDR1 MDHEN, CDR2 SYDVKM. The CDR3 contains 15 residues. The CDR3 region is CASSPQTGKNQPQHF. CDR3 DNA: TGTGCCAGCAGTCCACAGACAGGAAAGAATCAGCCCCAGCATTTT. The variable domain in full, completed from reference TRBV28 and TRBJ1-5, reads DVKVTQSSRYLVKRTGEKVFLECVQDMDHENMFWYRQDPGLGLRLIYFSYDVKMKEKGDIPEGYSVSREKKERFSLILESASTNQTSMYLCASSPQTGKNQPQHFGDGTRLSIL.

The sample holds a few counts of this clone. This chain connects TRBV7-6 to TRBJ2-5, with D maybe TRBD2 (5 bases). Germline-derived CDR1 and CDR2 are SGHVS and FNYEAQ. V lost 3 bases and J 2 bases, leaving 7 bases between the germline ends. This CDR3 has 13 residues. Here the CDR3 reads CASSLGGQETQYF. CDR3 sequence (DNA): TGTGCCAGCAGCTTGGGCGGGCAAGAGACCCAGTACTTC.